A selection of T cell receptor beta chains follows, all from one sample in a study of blood T cell repertoires in COVID-19. Sequencing was performed with immunoSEQ multiplex PCR; in TCRdb, only in-frame clones are kept and a portion is missing. The sample consists of about 350,000 clones, about 86% of them appearing once. Material for sequencing was peripheral blood. These receptors all come from a woman between 55 and 75 years old with COVID-19, enrolled during active disease. CDR3s include the opening cysteine and the closing phenylalanine or tryptophan. The order of the fields is V gene, J gene, clone size, D gene, CDR3 protein, CDR3 DNA. The D gene is left open where the match is weak. Clone size is stated in some rows and not others, as once, few, many or a class when expanded.

v_gene: TRBV27
j_gene: TRBJ1-6
abundance: few
d_gene: TRBD1
CDR3aa: CASSPTGGAGYSPLHF
CDR3nt: TGTGCCAGCAGTCCGACAGGGGGCGCGGGATATTCACCCCTCCACTTT

v_gene: TRBV6-1
j_gene: TRBJ1-4
abundance: NA
d_gene: TRBD1
CDR3aa: CASSERQGREKLFF
CDR3nt: TGTGCCAGCAGTGAGAGACAGGGGAGGGAAAAACTGTTTTTT

v_gene: TRBV10-1
j_gene: TRBJ2-3
abundance: NA
d_gene: NA
CDR3aa: CASSEAGSTDTQYF
CDR3nt: TGCGCCAGCAGTGAGGCGGGGTCCACAGATACGCAGTATTTT

v_gene: TRBV5-1
j_gene: TRBJ2-3
abundance: NA
d_gene: NA
CDR3aa: CASSLGFTTTDTQYF
CDR3nt: TGCGCCAGCAGCTTGGGATTCACTACAACAGATACGCAGTATTTT

v_gene: TRBV10-2
j_gene: TRBJ2-2
abundance: many
d_gene: TRBD2
CDR3aa: CASSGGLAGLGELFF
CDR3nt: TGCGCCAGCAGTGGGGGACTAGCGGGGTTGGGGGAGCTGTTTTTT

v_gene: TRBV5-6
j_gene: TRBJ1-2
abundance: NA
d_gene: NA
CDR3aa: CASSLMLEAWGYGYTF
CDR3nt: TGTGCCAGCAGCTTGATGTTGGAGGCTTGGGGCTATGGCTACACCTTC

v_gene: TRBV11-1
j_gene: TRBJ1-6
abundance: NA
d_gene: TRBD1
CDR3aa: CASSFEGTGLNSPLHF
CDR3nt: TGTGCCAGCAGCTTTGAGGGGACAGGGTTGAATTCACCCCTCCACTTT

v_gene: TRBV6-1
j_gene: TRBJ1-5
abundance: NA
d_gene: NA
CDR3aa: CASSDVYGNQPQHF
CDR3nt: TGTGCCAGCAGTGACGTTTACGGTAATCAGCCCCAGCATTTT

v_gene: TRBV6-4
j_gene: TRBJ2-6
abundance: few
d_gene: NA
CDR3aa: CASSSGEAGANVLTF
CDR3nt: TGTGCCAGCAGTTCTGGGGAGGCCGGGGCCAACGTCCTGACTTTC

v_gene: TRBV15
j_gene: TRBJ1-4
abundance: NA
d_gene: TRBD1
CDR3aa: CATSRKTGGDEKLFF
CDR3nt: TGTGCCACCAGCAGAAAGACAGGGGGCGATGAAAAACTGTTTTTT

v_gene: TRBV18
j_gene: TRBJ2-2
abundance: NA
d_gene: NA
CDR3aa: CASSPRAGVNTGELFF
CDR3nt: TGTGCCAGCTCACCAAGGGCGGGCGTGAACACCGGGGAGCTGTTTTTT

v_gene: TRBV12-5
j_gene: TRBJ1-5
abundance: NA
d_gene: TRBD1
CDR3aa: CASGLRTGRNQPQHF
CDR3nt: TGTGCTAGTGGTTTGAGGACAGGTAGGAATCAGCCCCAGCATTTT

v_gene: TRBV7-3
j_gene: TRBJ2-1
abundance: NA
d_gene: NA
CDR3aa: CASSIRGNEQFF
CDR3nt: TGTGCCAGCAGCATTAGGGGGAATGAGCAGTTCTTC

v_gene: TRBV19
j_gene: TRBJ2-6
abundance: NA
d_gene: TRBD1
CDR3aa: CASRGQSGANVLTF
CDR3nt: TGTGCCAGTAGGGGACAGTCGGGGGCCAACGTCCTGACTTTC

v_gene: TRBV13
j_gene: TRBJ1-4
abundance: NA
d_gene: NA
CDR3aa: CASSRTEATNEKLFF
CDR3nt: TGTGCCAGCAGCCGAACGGAGGCAACTAATGAAAAACTGTTTTTT

v_gene: TRBV5-1
j_gene: TRBJ2-2
abundance: NA
d_gene: NA
CDR3aa: CASSSGHGELFF
CDR3nt: TGCGCCAGCAGCTCAGGGCACGGGGAGCTGTTTTTT

v_gene: TRBV4-1
j_gene: TRBJ1-3
abundance: NA
d_gene: TRBD1
CDR3aa: CASSQPDRGLSGNTIYF
CDR3nt: TGCGCCAGCAGCCAACCGGACAGGGGGCTTTCTGGAAACACCATATATTTT

v_gene: TRBV7-9
j_gene: TRBJ1-1
abundance: once
d_gene: NA
CDR3aa: CASSLGGSRDAEAFF
CDR3nt: TGTGCCAGCAGCTTAGGAGGCTCGCGCGACGCTGAAGCTTTCTTT

v_gene: TRBV5-1
j_gene: TRBJ2-7
abundance: NA
d_gene: TRBD1
CDR3aa: CASSSLAGGYEQYF
CDR3nt: TGCGCCAGCAGCTCCTTGGCAGGGGGCTACGAGCAGTACTTC

v_gene: TRBV4-1
j_gene: TRBJ2-7
abundance: NA
d_gene: NA
CDR3aa: CASSPVRGSSSYEQYF
CDR3nt: TGCGCCAGCAGCCCCGTTCGGGGTTCTAGCTCCTACGAGCAGTACTTC

v_gene: TRBV5-4
j_gene: TRBJ2-3
abundance: NA
d_gene: TRBD1
CDR3aa: CASSPGQGYRTDTQYF
CDR3nt: TGTGCCAGCAGCCCTGGACAGGGGTACAGGACAGATACGCAGTATTTT

v_gene: TRBV7-9
j_gene: TRBJ2-1
abundance: NA
d_gene: NA
CDR3aa: CASSSGWRGYNEQFF
CDR3nt: TGTGCCAGCAGTTCTGGGTGGCGGGGTTATAATGAGCAGTTCTTC

v_gene: TRBV10-3
j_gene: TRBJ2-3
abundance: few
d_gene: TRBD2
CDR3aa: CAIRDSGRADTQYF
CDR3nt: TGTGCCATCAGAGATTCGGGGAGGGCAGATACGCAGTATTTT

v_gene: TRBV4-2
j_gene: TRBJ2-7
abundance: NA
d_gene: NA
CDR3aa: CASSRQGSRALYEQYF
CDR3nt: TGTGCCAGCAGCCGTCAAGGTTCCAGGGCACTCTACGAGCAGTACTTC

v_gene: TRBV5-1
j_gene: TRBJ1-1
abundance: NA
d_gene: NA
CDR3aa: CASSLDGGQGKGENTEAFF
CDR3nt: TGCGCCAGCAGCTTGGACGGTGGGCAGGGAAAGGGGGAGAACACTGAAGCTTTCTTT

v_gene: TRBV10-3
j_gene: TRBJ1-2
abundance: once
d_gene: TRBD1
CDR3aa: CAISDRAYDYGYTF
CDR3nt: TGTGCCATCAGCGACAGGGCGTACGACTATGGCTACACCTTC

v_gene: TRBV12-3/TRBV12-4
j_gene: TRBJ1-1
abundance: NA
d_gene: TRBD1
CDR3aa: CASSQNRGRAFF
CDR3nt: TGTGCCAGCAGCCAAAACAGGGGCAGAGCTTTCTTT

v_gene: TRBV28
j_gene: TRBJ1-3
abundance: NA
d_gene: NA
CDR3aa: CASSSPGAGNTIYF
CDR3nt: TGTGCCAGCAGCTCCCCCGGGGCTGGAAACACCATATATTTT

v_gene: TRBV9
j_gene: TRBJ1-4
abundance: NA
d_gene: TRBD1
CDR3aa: CASAGTEAEKLFF
CDR3nt: TGTGCCAGCGCCGGGACAGAAGCCGAAAAACTGTTTTTT

v_gene: TRBV9
j_gene: TRBJ2-3
abundance: NA
d_gene: NA
CDR3aa: CASSVQFSDTQYF
CDR3nt: TGTGCCAGCAGCGTCCAGTTCTCCGATACGCAGTATTTT

v_gene: TRBV6-5
j_gene: TRBJ2-5
abundance: NA
d_gene: NA
CDR3aa: CASSWGDDSSETQYF
CDR3nt: TGTGCCAGCAGTTGGGGGGACGACAGCTCAGAGACCCAGTACTTC

v_gene: TRBV5-1
j_gene: TRBJ2-7
abundance: NA
d_gene: TRBD1
CDR3aa: CASSSAGTGNSYEQYF
CDR3nt: TGCGCCAGCAGCTCCGCCGGGACAGGTAACTCCTACGAGCAGTACTTC

v_gene: TRBV27
j_gene: TRBJ2-2
abundance: few
d_gene: NA
CDR3aa: CASSWSANTGELFF
CDR3nt: TGTGCCAGCAGTTGGTCAGCGAACACCGGGGAGCTGTTTTTT

v_gene: TRBV10-3
j_gene: TRBJ1-1
abundance: NA
d_gene: NA
CDR3aa: CAISPRQDLATEAFF
CDR3nt: TGTGCCATCAGTCCAAGACAGGACCTGGCCACTGAAGCTTTCTTT

v_gene: TRBV2
j_gene: TRBJ1-6
abundance: NA
d_gene: NA
CDR3aa: CASKPGNSPLHF
CDR3nt: TGTGCCAGCAAGCCAGGGAACTCACCCCTCCACTTT

v_gene: TRBV6-2/TRBV6-3
j_gene: TRBJ1-1
abundance: NA
d_gene: NA
CDR3aa: CASSTGFRLMNTEAFF
CDR3nt: TGTGCCAGCAGTACTGGTTTTCGGTTAATGAACACTGAAGCTTTCTTT

v_gene: TRBV7-2
j_gene: TRBJ2-7
abundance: NA
d_gene: TRBD2
CDR3aa: CASSYTSGGPSYEQYF
CDR3nt: TGTGCCAGCAGCTACACTAGCGGGGGCCCTTCCTACGAGCAGTACTTC

v_gene: TRBV7-9
j_gene: TRBJ2-5
abundance: NA
d_gene: NA
CDR3aa: CASSFSLKETQYF
CDR3nt: TGTGCCAGCAGCTTTAGCTTGAAGGAGACCCAGTACTTC

v_gene: TRBV25-1
j_gene: TRBJ2-1
abundance: NA
d_gene: TRBD1
CDR3aa: CASTTKTGSYNEQFF
CDR3nt: TGTGCCAGCACCACAAAGACAGGGAGCTACAATGAGCAGTTCTTC

v_gene: TRBV5-6
j_gene: TRBJ1-2
abundance: once
d_gene: NA
CDR3aa: CASSILRGARGYTF
CDR3nt: TGTGCCAGCAGTATTCTGCGGGGGGCGCGTGGCTACACCTTC

v_gene: TRBV10-3
j_gene: TRBJ2-7
abundance: NA
d_gene: NA
CDR3aa: CAIREDGIYEQYF
CDR3nt: TGTGCCATCAGGGAAGACGGGATATACGAGCAGTACTTC

v_gene: TRBV30
j_gene: TRBJ2-1
abundance: NA
d_gene: TRBD2
CDR3aa: CAWRAFGGINEQFF
CDR3nt: TGTGCCTGGAGGGCCTTCGGGGGGATCAATGAGCAGTTCTTC

v_gene: TRBV30
j_gene: TRBJ1-2
abundance: NA
d_gene: NA
CDR3aa: CAWSIGWGVRYGYTF
CDR3nt: TGTGCCTGGAGTATCGGTTGGGGGGTCCGCTATGGCTACACCTTC

v_gene: TRBV27
j_gene: TRBJ1-5
abundance: NA
d_gene: NA
CDR3aa: CASSLSAGFSQPQHF
CDR3nt: TGTGCCAGCAGTTTATCGGCAGGGTTTAGTCAGCCCCAGCATTTT

v_gene: TRBV25-1
j_gene: TRBJ1-1
abundance: NA
d_gene: NA
CDR3aa: CASSEIFRGEAFF
CDR3nt: TGTGCCAGCAGTGAGATTTTTCGGGGGGAAGCTTTCTTT

v_gene: TRBV30
j_gene: TRBJ2-7
abundance: NA
d_gene: NA
CDR3aa: CAWSVRRVSYEQYF
CDR3nt: TGTGCCTGGAGTGTACGTCGGGTGTCATACGAGCAGTACTTC

v_gene: TRBV6-1
j_gene: TRBJ1-3
abundance: NA
d_gene: NA
CDR3aa: CASSAWLGSSGNTIYF
CDR3nt: TGTGCCAGCAGTGCTTGGCTGGGGAGCTCTGGAAACACCATATATTTT

v_gene: TRBV7-6
j_gene: TRBJ1-2
abundance: NA
d_gene: NA
CDR3aa: CASSSGLEGYTF
CDR3nt: TGTGCCAGCAGCTCCGGACTAGAGGGCTACACCTTC

v_gene: TRBV18
j_gene: TRBJ2-2
abundance: once
d_gene: NA
CDR3aa: CASSVQGSSTGELFF
CDR3nt: TGTGCCAGCTCGGTCCAGGGGTCATCAACCGGGGAGCTGTTTTTT

v_gene: TRBV18
j_gene: TRBJ2-7
abundance: NA
d_gene: TRBD2
CDR3aa: CASSPPHGGGPNEQYF
CDR3nt: TGTGCCAGCTCACCACCCCATGGGGGGGGACCGAACGAGCAGTACTTC

v_gene: TRBV30
j_gene: TRBJ1-5
abundance: NA
d_gene: NA
CDR3aa: CAWSVRGAYQPQHF
CDR3nt: TGTGCCTGGAGTGTACGGGGGGCTTATCAGCCCCAGCATTTT